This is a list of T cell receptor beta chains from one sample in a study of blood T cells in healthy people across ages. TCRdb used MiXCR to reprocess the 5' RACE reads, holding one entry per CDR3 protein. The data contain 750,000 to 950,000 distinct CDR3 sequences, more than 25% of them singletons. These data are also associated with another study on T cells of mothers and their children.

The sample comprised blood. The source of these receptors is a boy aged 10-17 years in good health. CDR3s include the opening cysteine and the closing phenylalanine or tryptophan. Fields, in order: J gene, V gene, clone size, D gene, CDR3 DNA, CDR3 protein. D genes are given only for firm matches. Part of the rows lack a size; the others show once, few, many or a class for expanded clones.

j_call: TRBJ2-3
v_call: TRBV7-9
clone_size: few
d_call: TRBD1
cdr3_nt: TGTGCCAGCAGCTTAGCCCCGGGACAGGGCACAGATACGCAGTATTTT
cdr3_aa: CASSLAPGQGTDTQYF

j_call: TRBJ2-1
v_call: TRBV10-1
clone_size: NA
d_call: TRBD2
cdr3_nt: TGCGCCAGCAGTGAAGGAGCGGGGGACAATGAGCAGTTCTTC
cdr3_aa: CASSEGAGDNEQFF

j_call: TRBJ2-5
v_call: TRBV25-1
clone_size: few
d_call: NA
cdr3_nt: TGTGCCAGCAGTGAGTTTTACGAGGGGGAGCAGTACTTC
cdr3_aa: CASSEFYEGEQYF

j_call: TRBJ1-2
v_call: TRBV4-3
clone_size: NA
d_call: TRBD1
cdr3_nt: TGCGCCAGCAGCCAAGTGATGGGACAGACCTCCTCTAACTATGGCTACACCTTC
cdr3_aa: CASSQVMGQTSSNYGYTF

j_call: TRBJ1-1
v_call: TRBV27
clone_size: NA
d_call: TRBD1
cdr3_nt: TGTGCCAGCAGTTTTGGTGGCCGGGACAGGGGAGGGAACACTGAAGCTTTCTTT
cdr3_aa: CASSFGGRDRGGNTEAFF

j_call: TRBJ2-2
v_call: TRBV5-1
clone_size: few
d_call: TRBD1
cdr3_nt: TGCGCCAGCAGAGAACAGGGGGCCGGGGAGCTGTTTTTT
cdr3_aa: CASREQGAGELFF

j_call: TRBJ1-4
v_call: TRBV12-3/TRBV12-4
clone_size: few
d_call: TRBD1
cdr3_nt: TGTGCCAGCAGTTTACGGTGGACAGGGAGTGAAAAACTGTTTTTT
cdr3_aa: CASSLRWTGSEKLFF

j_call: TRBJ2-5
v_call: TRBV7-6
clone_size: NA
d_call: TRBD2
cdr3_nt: TGTGCCAGCAGCTTAACGACTAGCGGGGGGGAAGGGACCCAGTACTTC
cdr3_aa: CASSLTTSGGEGTQYF

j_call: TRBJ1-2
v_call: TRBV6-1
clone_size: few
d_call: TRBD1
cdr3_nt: TGTGCCAGCAGTATACAGGGGGCAGGCTATGGCTACACCTTC
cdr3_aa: CASSIQGAGYGYTF

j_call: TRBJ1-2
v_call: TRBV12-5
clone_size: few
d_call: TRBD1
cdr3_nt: TGTGCTAGTGGTCCCCGGGACAGGGATATCGGCTACACCTTC
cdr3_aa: CASGPRDRDIGYTF

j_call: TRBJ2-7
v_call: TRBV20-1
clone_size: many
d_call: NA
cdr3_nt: TGCAGTGCTAGACTCCCGGTCGGAAGCTTAAACGAGCAGTACTTC
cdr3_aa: CSARLPVGSLNEQYF

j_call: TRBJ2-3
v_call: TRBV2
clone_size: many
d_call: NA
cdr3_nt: TGTGCCAGCAGTGAACAGGGAAGCACAGATACGCAGTATTTT
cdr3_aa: CASSEQGSTDTQYF

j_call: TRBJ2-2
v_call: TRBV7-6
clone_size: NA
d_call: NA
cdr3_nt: TGTGCCAGCAGCTTAGCGCAGGCGCCCGGGGAGCTGTTTTTT
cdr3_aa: CASSLAQAPGELFF

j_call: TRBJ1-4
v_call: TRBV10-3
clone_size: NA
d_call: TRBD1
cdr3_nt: TGTGCCATCAGTGAGGACAGGGCAACTAATGAAAAACTGTTTTTT
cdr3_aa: CAISEDRATNEKLFF

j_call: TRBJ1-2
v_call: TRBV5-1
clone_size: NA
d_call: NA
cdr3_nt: TGCGCCAGCAGCTTGGAGCGGGGCGGCTACACCTTC
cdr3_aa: CASSLERGGYTF

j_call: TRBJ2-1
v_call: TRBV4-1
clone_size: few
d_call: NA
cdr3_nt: TGCGCCAGCAGCCTTCACTTTGGGCTCTCCTACAATGAGCAGTTCTTC
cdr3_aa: CASSLHFGLSYNEQFF

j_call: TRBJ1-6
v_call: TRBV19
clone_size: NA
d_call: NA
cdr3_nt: TGTGCCAGTAGCCCCAGGACCTTCTCACCCCTCCACTTT
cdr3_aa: CASSPRTFSPLHF

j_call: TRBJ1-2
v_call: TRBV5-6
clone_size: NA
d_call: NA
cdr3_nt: TGTGCCAGCAGCTTGTTTAACAGGCGATCATACTATGGCTACACCTTC
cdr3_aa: CASSLFNRRSYYGYTF

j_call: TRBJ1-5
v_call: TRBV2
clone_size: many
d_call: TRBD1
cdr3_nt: TGTGCCAGCAGTTTTGACAGGGGCAATCAGCCCCAGCATTTT
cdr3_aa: CASSFDRGNQPQHF

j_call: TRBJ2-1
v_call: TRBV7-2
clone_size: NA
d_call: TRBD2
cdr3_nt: TGTGCCAGCAGCGTTAGCCTAGCGGGGGGTGGCAATGAGCAGTTCTTC
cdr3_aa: CASSVSLAGGGNEQFF

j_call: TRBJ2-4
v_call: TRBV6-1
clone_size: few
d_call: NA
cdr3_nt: TGTGCCAGCAGCCCCAGGGGAGGCCGCCCCATAGCCAAAAACATTCAGTACTTC
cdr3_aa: CASSPRGGRPIAKNIQYF

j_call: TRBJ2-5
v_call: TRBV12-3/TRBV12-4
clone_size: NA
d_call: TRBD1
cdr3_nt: TGTGCCAGCACCCCGGGACAGGGGCTTGGGACCCAGTACTTC
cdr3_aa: CASTPGQGLGTQYF

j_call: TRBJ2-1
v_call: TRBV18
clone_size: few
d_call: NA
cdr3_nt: TGTGCCAGCTCACGGCAGGAAGGGTTGGATGAGCAGTTCTTC
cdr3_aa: CASSRQEGLDEQFF

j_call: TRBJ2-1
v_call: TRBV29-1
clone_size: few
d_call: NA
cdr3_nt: TGCAGCGTTGCTCGGCAGTATTCCTACAATGAGCAGTTCTTC
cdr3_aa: CSVARQYSYNEQFF